This T cell receptor beta chain comes out of a study of blood T cells in healthy people across ages. A minimum of 5 micrograms of total RNA was extracted per sample. CDR3 length: 19 residues. J gave up 0 bases and V 7 bases, and 10 bases lay outside the gene matches. CDR1 and CDR2 (germline): SGHTA, FQGNSA. PCR was performed a second time for about 6 to 12 cycles using a sample-barcoded 5' primer and a J-beta primer mix. One entry per CDR3 protein results from TCRdb running MiXCR on the 5' RACE reads. The repertoire holds roughly 700,000 distinct CDR3 sequences, with 49% as singletons. The material sequenced was blood. This TCR derives from a woman aged 55-70 years in good health. This chain joins TRBV7-2 and TRBJ2-3; 16 bases agree with TRBD2. The CDR3 loop is CASKRTGTSGRASTDTQYF. CDR3 nucleotide sequence: TGTGCCAGCAAACGCACCGGGACTAGCGGGAGGGCAAGCACAGATACGCAGTATTTT.